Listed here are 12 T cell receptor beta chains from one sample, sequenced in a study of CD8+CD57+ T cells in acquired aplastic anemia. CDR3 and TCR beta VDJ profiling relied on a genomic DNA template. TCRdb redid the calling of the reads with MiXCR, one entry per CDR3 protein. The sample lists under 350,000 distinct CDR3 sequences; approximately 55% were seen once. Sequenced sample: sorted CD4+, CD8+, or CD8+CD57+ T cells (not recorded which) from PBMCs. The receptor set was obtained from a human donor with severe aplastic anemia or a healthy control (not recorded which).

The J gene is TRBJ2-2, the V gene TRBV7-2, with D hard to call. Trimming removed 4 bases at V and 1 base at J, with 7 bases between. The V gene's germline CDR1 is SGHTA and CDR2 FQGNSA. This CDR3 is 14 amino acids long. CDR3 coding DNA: TGTGCCAGCAGCTCAGATATGAACACCGGGGAGCTGTTTTTT. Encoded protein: CASSSDMNTGELFF. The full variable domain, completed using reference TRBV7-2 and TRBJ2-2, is GAGVSQSPSNKVTEKGKDVELRCDPISGHTALYWYRQSLGQGLEFLIYFQGNSAPDKSGLPSDRFSAERTGGSVSTLTIQRTQQEDSAVYLCASSSDMNTGELFFGEGSRLTVL.

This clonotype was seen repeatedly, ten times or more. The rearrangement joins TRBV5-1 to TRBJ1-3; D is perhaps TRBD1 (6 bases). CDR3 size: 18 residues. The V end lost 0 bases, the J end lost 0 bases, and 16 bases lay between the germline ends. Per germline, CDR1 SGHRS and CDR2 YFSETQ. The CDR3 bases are TGCGCCAGCAGCTTGGATTCGGGATTGGGGGCCTCTGGAAACACCATATATTTT. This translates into CASSLDSGLGASGNTIYF.

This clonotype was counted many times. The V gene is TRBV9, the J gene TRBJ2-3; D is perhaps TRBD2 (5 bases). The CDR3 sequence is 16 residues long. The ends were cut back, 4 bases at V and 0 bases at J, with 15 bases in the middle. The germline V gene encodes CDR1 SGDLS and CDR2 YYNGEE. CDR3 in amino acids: CASSPRSLASTDTQYF. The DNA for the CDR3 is TGTGCCAGCAGCCCAAGATCTCTAGCAAGCACAGATACGCAGTATTTT. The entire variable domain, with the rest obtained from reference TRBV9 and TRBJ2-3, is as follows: DSGVTQTPKHLITATGQRVTLRCSPRSGDLSVYWYQQSLDQGLQFLIQYYNGEERAKGNILERFSAQQFPDLHSELNLSSLELGDSALYFCASSPRSLASTDTQYFGPGTRLTVL.

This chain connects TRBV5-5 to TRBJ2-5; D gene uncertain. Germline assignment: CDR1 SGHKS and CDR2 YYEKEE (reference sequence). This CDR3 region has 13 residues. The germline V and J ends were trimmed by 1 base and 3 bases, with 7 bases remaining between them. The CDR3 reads CASSLPAEETQYF. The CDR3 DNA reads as TGTGCCAGCAGCTTGCCGGCAGAAGAGACCCAGTACTTC.

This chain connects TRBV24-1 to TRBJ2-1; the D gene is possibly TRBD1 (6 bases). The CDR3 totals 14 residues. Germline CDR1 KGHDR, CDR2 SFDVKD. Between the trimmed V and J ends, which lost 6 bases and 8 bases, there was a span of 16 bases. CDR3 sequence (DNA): TGTGCCACCAGTTCAAATCACAGGGACGATGAGCAGTTCTTC. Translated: CATSSNHRDDEQFF.

The CDR3 DNA reads as TGTGCCACCAGTGCAATAGGGAGCAATGAGCAGTTCTTC. Amino acids: CATSAIGSNEQFF. The genes are TRBV24-1 and TRBJ2-1, with a weak D call TRBD2 (5 bases). Germline V gene sequence: CDR1 KGHDR, CDR2 SFDVKD. The CDR3 spans 13 residues. Trimming took off 5 bases at V and 6 bases at J, with 10 bases between the two ends.

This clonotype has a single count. CDR3 in amino acids: CASSLRAGVTEAFF. The CDR3 nucleotides read TGTGCCAGCAGCTTAAGGGCAGGGGTCACTGAAGCTTTCTTT. The V call is TRBV14, the J call TRBJ1-1, with D possibly being TRBD1 (6 bases). The CDR3 covers 14 residues. CDR1 and CDR2 from the germline V gene are SGHDN and FVKESK. V shed 5 bases and J shed 4 bases, with 14 bases lying between them.

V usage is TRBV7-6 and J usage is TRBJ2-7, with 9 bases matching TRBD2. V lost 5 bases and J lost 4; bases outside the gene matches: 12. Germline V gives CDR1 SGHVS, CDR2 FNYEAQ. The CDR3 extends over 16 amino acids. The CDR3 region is CASSPAASGVWYEQYF. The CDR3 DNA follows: TGTGCCAGCAGCCCCGCGGCTAGCGGGGTATGGTACGAGCAGTACTTC.

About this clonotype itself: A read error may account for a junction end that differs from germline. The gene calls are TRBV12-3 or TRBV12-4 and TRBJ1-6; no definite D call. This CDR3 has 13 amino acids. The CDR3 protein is CASSLARSVALHF. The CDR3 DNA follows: TGTGCCAGCAGCTTAGCCCGCAGTGTGGCCCTCCACTTT.

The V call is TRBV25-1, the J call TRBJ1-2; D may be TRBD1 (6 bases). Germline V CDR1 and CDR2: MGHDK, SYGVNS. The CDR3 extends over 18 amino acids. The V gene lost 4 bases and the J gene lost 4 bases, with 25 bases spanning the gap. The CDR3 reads CASSAYPGQGGAGYGYTF. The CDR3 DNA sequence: TGTGCCAGCAGTGCCTATCCGGGACAAGGCGGCGCTGGCTATGGCTACACCTTC.

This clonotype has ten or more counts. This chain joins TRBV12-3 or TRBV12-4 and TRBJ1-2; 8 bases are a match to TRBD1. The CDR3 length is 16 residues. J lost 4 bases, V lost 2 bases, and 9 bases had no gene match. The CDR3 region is CASSLLDRDLGYGYTF. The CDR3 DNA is TGTGCCAGCAGTTTATTGGACAGGGACTTGGGCTATGGCTACACCTTC.

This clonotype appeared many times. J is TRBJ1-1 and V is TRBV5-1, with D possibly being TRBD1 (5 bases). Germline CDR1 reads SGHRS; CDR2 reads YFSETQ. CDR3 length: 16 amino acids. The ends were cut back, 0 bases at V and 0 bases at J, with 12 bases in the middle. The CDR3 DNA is TGCGCCAGCAGCTTGGGAAAGGGACCAATGAACACTGAAGCTTTCTTT. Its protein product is CASSLGKGPMNTEAFF.